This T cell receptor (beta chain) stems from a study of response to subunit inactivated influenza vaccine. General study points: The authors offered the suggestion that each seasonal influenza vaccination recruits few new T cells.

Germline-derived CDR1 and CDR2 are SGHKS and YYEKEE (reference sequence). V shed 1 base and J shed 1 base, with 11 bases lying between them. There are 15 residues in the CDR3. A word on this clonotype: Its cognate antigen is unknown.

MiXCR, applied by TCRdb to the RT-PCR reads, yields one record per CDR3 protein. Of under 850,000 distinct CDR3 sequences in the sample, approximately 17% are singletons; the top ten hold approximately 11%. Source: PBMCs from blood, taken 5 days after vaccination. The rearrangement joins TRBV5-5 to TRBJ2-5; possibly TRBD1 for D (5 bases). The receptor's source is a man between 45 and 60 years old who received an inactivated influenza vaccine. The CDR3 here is CASSLLWGIQETQYF. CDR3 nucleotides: TGTGCCAGCAGCTTGTTGTGGGGCATCCAAGAGACCCAGTACTTC.